This T cell receptor (beta chain) is from a study of OX40 agonist ivuxolimab in advanced cancers. Study context: Patients were roughly 83% male with ages roughly 20 to 90, mean approximately 55.

Study observations and caveats: Researchers did not establish what antigens the expanded peripheral T cells target.

This CDR3 contains 16 residues. Deletions cut 5 bases from V and 4 bases from J, with 17 bases between. Germline lookup yields CDR1 SGHTA and CDR2 FQGNSA. Repertoires were generated with immunoSEQ multiplex PCR, while TCRdb's copy carries only in-frame clones and drops some. This table has about 81,000 clones, about 80% appearing once. Concerning this clone: The antigen remains undetermined.

Sample: CD4+ or CD8+ T cells sorted from blood, taken in a trial of the OX40 agonist ivuxolimab. This clonotype was sampled from an adult with an advanced solid tumor such as melanoma, head and neck, liver or kidney cancer. The chain recombines TRBV7-2 with TRBJ1-4; D perhaps matches TRBD1 (5 bases). The DNA for the CDR3 is TGTGCCAGCAGCCAAGGTGCGGGGCCTTTTAATGAAAAACTGTTTTTT. Its protein product is CASSQGAGPFNEKLFF.